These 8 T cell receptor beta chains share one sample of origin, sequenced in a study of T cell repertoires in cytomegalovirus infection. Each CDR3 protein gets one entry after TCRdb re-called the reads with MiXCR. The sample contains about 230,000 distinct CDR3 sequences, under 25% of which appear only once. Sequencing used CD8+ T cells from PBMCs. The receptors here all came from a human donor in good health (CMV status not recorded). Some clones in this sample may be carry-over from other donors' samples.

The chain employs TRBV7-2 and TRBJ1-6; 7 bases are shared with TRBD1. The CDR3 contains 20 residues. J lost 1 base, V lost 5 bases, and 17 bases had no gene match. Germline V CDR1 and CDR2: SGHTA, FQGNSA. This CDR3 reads CASSPLARDRFGSYNSPLHF. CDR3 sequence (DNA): TGTGCCAGCAGCCCTTTAGCTCGGGACAGATTTGGATCCTATAATTCACCCCTCCACTTT.

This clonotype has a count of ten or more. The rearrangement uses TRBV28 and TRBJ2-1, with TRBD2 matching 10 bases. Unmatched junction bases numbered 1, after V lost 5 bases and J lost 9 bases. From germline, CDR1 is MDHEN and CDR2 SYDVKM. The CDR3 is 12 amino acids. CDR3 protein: CASSLAGVEQFF. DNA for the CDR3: TGTGCCAGCAGTCTAGCGGGGGTTGAGCAGTTCTTC.

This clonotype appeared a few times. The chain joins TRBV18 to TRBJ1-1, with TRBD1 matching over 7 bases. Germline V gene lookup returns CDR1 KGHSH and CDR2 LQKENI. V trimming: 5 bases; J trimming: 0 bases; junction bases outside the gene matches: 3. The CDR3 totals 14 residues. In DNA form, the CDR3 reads TGTGCCAGCTCAGATACAGGGGTGAACACTGAAGCTTTCTTT. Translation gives CASSDTGVNTEAFF.

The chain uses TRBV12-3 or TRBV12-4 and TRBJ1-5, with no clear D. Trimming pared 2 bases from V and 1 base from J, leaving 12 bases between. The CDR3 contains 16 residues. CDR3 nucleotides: TGTGCCAGCAGTTTATATGGCGCGGGGAGCAATCAGCCCCAGCATTTT. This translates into CASSLYGAGSNQPQHF.

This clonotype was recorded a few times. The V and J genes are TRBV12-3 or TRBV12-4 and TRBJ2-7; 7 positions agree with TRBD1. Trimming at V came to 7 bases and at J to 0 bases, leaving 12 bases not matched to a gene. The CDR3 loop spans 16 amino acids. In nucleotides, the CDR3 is TGTGCCAGCACCAAACAATACAGGGACAGCTCCTACGAGCAGTACTTC. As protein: CASTKQYRDSSYEQYF.

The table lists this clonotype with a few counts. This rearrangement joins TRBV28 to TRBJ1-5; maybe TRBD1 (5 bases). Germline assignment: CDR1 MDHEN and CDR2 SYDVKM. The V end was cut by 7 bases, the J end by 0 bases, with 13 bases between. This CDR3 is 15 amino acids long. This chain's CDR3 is CASNLGQLSNQPQHF. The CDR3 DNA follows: TGTGCCAGCAACCTTGGACAACTTAGCAATCAGCCCCAGCATTTT.

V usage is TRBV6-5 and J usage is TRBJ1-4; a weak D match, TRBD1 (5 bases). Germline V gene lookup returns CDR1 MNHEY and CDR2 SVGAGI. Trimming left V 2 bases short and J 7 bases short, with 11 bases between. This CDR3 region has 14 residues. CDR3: CASSYQGAGEKLFF. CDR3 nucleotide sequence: TGTGCCAGCAGTTACCAAGGGGCTGGTGAAAAACTGTTTTTT.

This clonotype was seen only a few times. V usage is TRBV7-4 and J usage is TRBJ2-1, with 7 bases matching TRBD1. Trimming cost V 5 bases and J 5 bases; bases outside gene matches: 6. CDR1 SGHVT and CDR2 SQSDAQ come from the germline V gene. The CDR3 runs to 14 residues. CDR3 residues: CASSQTGQNNEQFF. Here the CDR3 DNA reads TGTGCCAGCAGCCAGACGGGACAGAACAATGAGCAGTTCTTC.